The present TCR beta chain was sequenced within a study of cytomegalovirus exposure and HLA in healthy donors. Researchers ran the PCR with 60 Vbeta and 13 Jbeta primers. TCRdb's copy holds only in-frame clones and misses some; the assay was immunoSEQ multiplex PCR. This sample yields approximately 59,000 clones, of which 60% to 70% are seen a single time; about a sixth belongs to the top ten. This clone showed up many times. No antigen is known for it. General observations from the study: When presence/absence was analysed, sequencing depth was taken to be roughly uniform across donors.

Germline-derived CDR1 and CDR2 are MNHEY and SVGAGI. CDR3 length: 13 residues. J gave up 3 bases and V 6 bases, and 3 bases lay outside the gene matches. Source material: PBMCs. The chain uses TRBV6-5 and TRBJ1-1; 8 nucleotides line up with TRBD1. This receptor was taken from a man between 40 and 49 years old in good health and CMV-seropositive. Written as DNA, the CDR3 is TGTGCCAGCAGAGTACAGGGGGACACTGAAGCTTTCTTT. This codes for CASRVQGDTEAFF.